This T cell receptor (beta chain) came from a study of blood T cells in healthy people across ages. Study-wide points: Donor CMV status was unknown, possibly confounding expanded clonotype changes. Significant beta diversity loss was already apparent by age roughly 44, declining roughly linearly.

Primed by a sample-barcoded 5' primer and a J-beta primer mix, a second PCR proceeded for about 6 to 12 cycles. Each TCR beta cDNA got a 12-nucleotide random molecular identifier. TCRdb re-called the 5' RACE reads with MiXCR, one entry per CDR3 protein. The data show 890,000 or so distinct CDR3 sequences, about 59% seen once. The table lists this clonotype with a few counts. Its antigen is unknown. The germline CDR1 and CDR2 sequences are SQVTM and ANQGSEA. V dropped 6 bases and J dropped 1 base, with 9 bases sitting between them. The CDR3 is made up of 12 amino acids. Input material: blood. This TCR was recovered from a man between 25 and 39 years old in good health. The chain recombines TRBV29-1 with TRBJ1-1; D remains ambiguous. The CDR3 region is CSVRQGNTEAFF. Here the CDR3 DNA reads TGCAGCGTCCGACAAGGGAACACTGAAGCTTTCTTT.